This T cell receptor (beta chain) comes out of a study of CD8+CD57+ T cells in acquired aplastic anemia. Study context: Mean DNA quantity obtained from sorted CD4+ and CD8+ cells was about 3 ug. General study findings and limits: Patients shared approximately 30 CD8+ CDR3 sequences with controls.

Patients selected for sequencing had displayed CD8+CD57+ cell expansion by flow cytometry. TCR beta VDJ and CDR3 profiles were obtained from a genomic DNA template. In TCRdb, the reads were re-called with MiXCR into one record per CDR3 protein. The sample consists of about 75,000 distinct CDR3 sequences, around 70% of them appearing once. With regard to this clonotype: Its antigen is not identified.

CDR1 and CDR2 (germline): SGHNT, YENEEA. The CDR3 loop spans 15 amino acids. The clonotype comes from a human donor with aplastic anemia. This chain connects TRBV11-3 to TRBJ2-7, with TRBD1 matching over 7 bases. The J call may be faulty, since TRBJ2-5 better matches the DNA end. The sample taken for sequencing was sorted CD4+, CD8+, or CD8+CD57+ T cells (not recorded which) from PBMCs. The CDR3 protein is CASSLAIQGWETQYF. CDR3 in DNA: TGTGCCAGCAGCTTAGCCATACAGGGGTGGGAGACCCAGTACTTC.